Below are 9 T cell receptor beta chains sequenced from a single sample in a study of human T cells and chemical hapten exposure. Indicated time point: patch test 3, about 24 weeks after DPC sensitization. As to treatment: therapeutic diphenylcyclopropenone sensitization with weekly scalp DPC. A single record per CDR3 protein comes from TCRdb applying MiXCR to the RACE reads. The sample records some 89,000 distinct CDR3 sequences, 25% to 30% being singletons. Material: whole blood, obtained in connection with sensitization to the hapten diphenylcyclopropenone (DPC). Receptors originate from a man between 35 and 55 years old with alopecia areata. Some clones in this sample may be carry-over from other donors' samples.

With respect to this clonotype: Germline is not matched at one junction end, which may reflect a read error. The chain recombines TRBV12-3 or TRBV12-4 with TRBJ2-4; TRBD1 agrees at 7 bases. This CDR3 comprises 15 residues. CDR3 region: CASSPRQGVLNIRYF. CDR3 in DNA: TGTGCCAGCAGTCCCCGACAGGGCGTTTTAAACATTCGGTACTTC.

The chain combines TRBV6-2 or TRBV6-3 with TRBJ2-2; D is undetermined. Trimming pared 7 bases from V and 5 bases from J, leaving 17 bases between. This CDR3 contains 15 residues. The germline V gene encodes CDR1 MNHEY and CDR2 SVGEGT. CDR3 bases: TGTGCCAGCAACACTCGACCTCCCTCTACCGGGGAGCTGTTTTTT. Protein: CASNTRPPSTGELFF.

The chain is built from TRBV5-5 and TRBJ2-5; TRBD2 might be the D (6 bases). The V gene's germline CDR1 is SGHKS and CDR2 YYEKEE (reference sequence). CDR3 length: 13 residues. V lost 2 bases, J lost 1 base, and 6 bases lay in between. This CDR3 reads CASSFGGQETQYF. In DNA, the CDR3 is TGTGCCAGCAGCTTCGGGGGCCAAGAGACCCAGTACTTC.

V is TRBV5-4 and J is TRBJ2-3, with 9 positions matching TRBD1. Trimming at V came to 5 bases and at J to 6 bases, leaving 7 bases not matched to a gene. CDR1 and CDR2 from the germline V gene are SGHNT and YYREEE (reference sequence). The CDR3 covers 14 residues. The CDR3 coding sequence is TGTGCCAGCAGGGGACGGGACAGGGTTGATACGCAGTATTTT. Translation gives CASRGRDRVDTQYF.

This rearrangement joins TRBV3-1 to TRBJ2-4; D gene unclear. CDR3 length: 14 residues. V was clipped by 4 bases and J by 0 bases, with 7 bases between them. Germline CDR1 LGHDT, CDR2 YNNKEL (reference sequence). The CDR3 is CASSLTAAKNIQYF. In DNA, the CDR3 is TGTGCCAGCAGCCTGACGGCAGCCAAAAACATTCAGTACTTC.

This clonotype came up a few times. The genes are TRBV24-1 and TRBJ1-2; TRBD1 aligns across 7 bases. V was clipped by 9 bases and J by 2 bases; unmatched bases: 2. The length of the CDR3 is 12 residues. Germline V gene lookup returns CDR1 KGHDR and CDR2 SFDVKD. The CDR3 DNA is TGTGCCACCCGGGACAGCAACTATGGCTACACCTTC. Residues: CATRDSNYGYTF.

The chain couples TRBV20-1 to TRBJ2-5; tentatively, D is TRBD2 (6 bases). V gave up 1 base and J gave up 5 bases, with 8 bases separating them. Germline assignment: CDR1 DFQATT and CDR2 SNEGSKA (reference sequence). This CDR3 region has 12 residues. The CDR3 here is CSARVGGETQYF. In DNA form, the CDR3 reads TGCAGTGCTAGAGTAGGAGGGGAGACCCAGTACTTC.

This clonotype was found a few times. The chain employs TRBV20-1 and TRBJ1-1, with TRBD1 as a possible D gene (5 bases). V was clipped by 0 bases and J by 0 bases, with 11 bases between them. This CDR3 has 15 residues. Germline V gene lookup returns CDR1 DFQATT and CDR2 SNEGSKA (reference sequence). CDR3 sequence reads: CSARDRGDMNTEAFF. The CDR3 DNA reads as TGCAGTGCTAGAGATCGGGGCGACATGAACACTGAAGCTTTCTTT.

CDR3 sequence: CASSQAGARTGELFF. In DNA, the CDR3 is TGTGCCAGCAGCCAAGCAGGAGCTCGCACCGGGGAGCTGTTTTTT. V usage is TRBV3-1 and J usage is TRBJ2-2, with D unresolved. The CDR3 has 15 amino acids. CDR1 and CDR2 (germline): LGHDT, YNNKEL (reference sequence). The V and J ends lost 1 base and 4 bases respectively, with 10 bases between them.